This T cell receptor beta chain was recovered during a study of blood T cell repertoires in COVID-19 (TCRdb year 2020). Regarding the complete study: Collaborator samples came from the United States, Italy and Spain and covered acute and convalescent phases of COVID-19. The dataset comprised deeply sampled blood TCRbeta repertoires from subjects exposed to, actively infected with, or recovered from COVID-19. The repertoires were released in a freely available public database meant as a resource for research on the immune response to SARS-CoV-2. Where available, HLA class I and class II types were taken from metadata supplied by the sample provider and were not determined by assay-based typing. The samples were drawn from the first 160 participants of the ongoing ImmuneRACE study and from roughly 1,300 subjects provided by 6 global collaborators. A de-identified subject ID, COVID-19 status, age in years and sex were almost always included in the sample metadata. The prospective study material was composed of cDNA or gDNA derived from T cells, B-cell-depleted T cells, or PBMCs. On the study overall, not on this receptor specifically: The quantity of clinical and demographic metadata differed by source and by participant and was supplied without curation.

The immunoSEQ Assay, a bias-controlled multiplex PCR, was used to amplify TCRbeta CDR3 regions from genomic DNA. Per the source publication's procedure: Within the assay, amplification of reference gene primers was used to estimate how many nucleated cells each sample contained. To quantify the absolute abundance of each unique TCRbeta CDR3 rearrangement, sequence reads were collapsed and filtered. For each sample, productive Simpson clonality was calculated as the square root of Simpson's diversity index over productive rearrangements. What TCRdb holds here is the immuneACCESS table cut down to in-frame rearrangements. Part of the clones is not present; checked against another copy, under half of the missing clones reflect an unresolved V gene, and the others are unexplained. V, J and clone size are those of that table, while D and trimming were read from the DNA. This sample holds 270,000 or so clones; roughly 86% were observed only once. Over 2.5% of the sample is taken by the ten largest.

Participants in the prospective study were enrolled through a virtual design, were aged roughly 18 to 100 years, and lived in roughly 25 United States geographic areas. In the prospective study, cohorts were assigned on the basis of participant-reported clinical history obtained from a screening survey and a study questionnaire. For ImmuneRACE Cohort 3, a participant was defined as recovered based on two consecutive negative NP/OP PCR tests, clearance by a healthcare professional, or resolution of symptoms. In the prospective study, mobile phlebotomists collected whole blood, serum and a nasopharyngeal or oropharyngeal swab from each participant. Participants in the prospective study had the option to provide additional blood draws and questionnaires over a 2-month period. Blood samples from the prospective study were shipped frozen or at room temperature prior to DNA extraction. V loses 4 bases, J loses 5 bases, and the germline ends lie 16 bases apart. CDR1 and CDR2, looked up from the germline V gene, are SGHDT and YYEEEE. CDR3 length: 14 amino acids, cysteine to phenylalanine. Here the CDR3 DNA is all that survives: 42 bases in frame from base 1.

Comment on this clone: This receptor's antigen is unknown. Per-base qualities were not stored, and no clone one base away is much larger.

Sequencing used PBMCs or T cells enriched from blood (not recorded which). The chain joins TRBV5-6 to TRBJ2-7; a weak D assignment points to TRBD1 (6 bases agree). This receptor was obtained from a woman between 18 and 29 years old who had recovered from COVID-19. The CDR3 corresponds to CASSAPGHGHEQYF. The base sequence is TGTGCCAGCAGCGCCCCGGGACATGGCCACGAGCAGTACTTC.